In its sample, the clone carrying this T cell receptor beta chain was seen a few times. This sample was included in a study of blood T cell repertoires in COVID-19. Whole-study context: T cells, B-cell-depleted T cells, or PBMCs provided the cDNA or gDNA that served as material.

Clones were sequenced by immunoSEQ multiplex PCR, and TCRdb holds only the in-frame ones, with some missing. In the table there are about 270,000 clones, about 87% of which are singletons. Recovery meant two consecutive negative NP/OP PCR tests, professional clearance, or resolved symptoms. Germline trimming cut 6 bases from V and 0 bases from J; bases unmatched to any gene: 15. This CDR3 comprises 20 residues. Germline CDR1 PRHDT, CDR2 FYEKMQ (reference sequence). The sample comprised PBMCs or T cells enriched from blood (not recorded which). This TCR came from a woman aged 50 to 60 who had recovered from COVID-19. This chain links TRBV13 with TRBJ1-6, with 9 bases that match TRBD1. In nucleotides, the CDR3 is TGTGCCAGCAGACGACTCCCGGGACAGGGTAGGAGCTCCTATAATTCACCCCTCCACTTT. It codes for CASRRLPGQGRSSYNSPLHF. The full variable domain, in which reference TRBV13 and TRBJ1-6 provide the parts outside the CDR3, is AAGVIQSPRHLIKEKRETATLKCYPIPRHDTVYWYQQGPGQDPQFLISFYEKMQSDKGSIPDRFSAQQFSDYHSELNMSSLELGDSALYFCASRRLPGQGRSSYNSPLHFGNGTRLTVT.